This TCR beta chain was captured in a study of pediatric ulcerative colitis. Overall study context: Ulcerative colitis patients had pancolitis or left-sided colitis, with confirming histology. Study findings and constraints: Two patients' blood samples yielded substantially fewer templates.

Sequencing depth was up to 500,000 reads per sample. Using immunoSEQ multiplex PCR, the repertoire was profiled, and TCRdb retains in-frame clones only, with some absent. The sample has about 64,000 clones; 86% are singletons. The CDR3 contains 17 residues. V dropped 0 bases and J dropped 6 bases, with 20 bases sitting between them. CDR1 and CDR2 from the germline V gene are SGHRS and YFSETQ. A word on this clone: The target antigen is unknown.

The sequence was obtained from a boy between 10 and 17 years old with severe ulcerative colitis. Input material: blood. The rearrangement joins TRBV5-1 to TRBJ2-3, with a tentative D call TRBD2 (6 bases). CDR3 sequence (DNA): TGCGCCAGCAGCTTGGCCGTACACAAGGGAGGTGAGGATACGCAGTATTTT. Encoded protein: CASSLAVHKGGEDTQYF.